This note documents a single TCR beta chain sequence. Its antigen is still unknown. Base qualities are not provided; no much larger clone lies one nucleotide away. Per the germline V gene, SQVTM is the CDR1 and ANQGSEA is the CDR2. Ends trimmed: V by 3 bases, J by 2 bases; bases unmatched to a gene: 7. Its CDR3 holds 15 amino acids, cysteine through phenylalanine. The retained sequence is limited to the CDR3, 45 bases, with the frame set at the first base. The cohort comprised 670 or so healthy bone marrow donors. At the time of sampling, all cohort members were nominally healthy, though unrecorded immune exposures were likely present. The donor was CMV seronegative and was included in the group of around 320 seronegative cohort members. A peripheral blood sample was provided by each donor, and peripheral blood mononuclear cells were used for TCR beta sequencing. The Qiagen DNeasy Blood Extraction Kit was used to extract genomic DNA from the blood cell samples.

This specimen comes from a study of cytomegalovirus exposure and HLA in healthy donors (dated 2017 in TCRdb). For context, the study as a whole: An earlier analysis of about 560 of the donors reported about 280 Gb of sequence data and around 110 million unique TCR beta sequences obtained from 180 million or so T cells. Roughly 300 gigabases of sequencing data and approximately 85 million unique TCR sequences were included in an early release covering about 700 HLA-typed donors. The genetic ancestry cluster associated with self-reported Caucasian donors included about four fifths of the roughly 390 genotyped donors. The study aimed to test whether signatures of past pathogen exposure could be identified by cataloging public T cell receptors. The study used immunosequencing to profile the T cell repertoires of 666 subjects and linked those repertoires to cytomegalovirus serostatus. Along with the approximately 600-subject first cohort, a separate validation cohort of over a hundred different subjects was used. High-throughput TCR immunosequencing, statistical association of individual TCRs with disease status, and machine learning were combined to predict cytomegalovirus infection status. A later analysis re-analyzed previously published TCR beta repertoires from several hundred donors and added high-resolution HLA genotyping to study TCR occurrence patterns. Rather than drawing on any new phenotypic data, the later analysis identified candidate immune exposures from TCR beta sequences and the way those sequences occurred across donors. To decide whether each TCR beta V gene segment behaved as functional or pseudogenic, an earlier analysis of over 500 of the donors relied on high-throughput TCR beta sequencing. Donor age, sex, ethnicity and CMV serostatus were compiled together with the repertoire data. A later genetic analysis took genome-wide SNP genotypes for about 65% of the 666 donors and used that subset as a discovery cohort. All discovery cohort repertoires had been generated on a single sequencing platform. Class I and class II HLA loci were covered by the typing at four-digit resolution. The number of donors typed differed by locus, with 629-630 for A, B, C, DRB1 and DQB1, 522 for DQA1, nearly 610 for DPA1, and roughly 450 for DPB1. Roughly 5 DR-DQ haplotypes were handled as single units for association and clustering, since linkage in the cohort was strong. On average, 235,054 unique TCR beta nucleotide sequences were sequenced per donor among 350 to 400 genotyped donors of the cohort, with around 19% of those sequences being non-productive.

Library creation used the immunoSEQ multiplex PCR assay. The multiplex PCR relied on a mix of 60 forward primers for TCR Vbeta segments and 13 reverse primers for TCR Jbeta segments. The CDR3 region of rearranged TCR beta genes was amplified from genomic DNA with a multiplex PCR assay. The Illumina HiSeq System was used to sequence the amplified TCR beta libraries as 87-base-pair reads. Per the authors' processing: A later analysis counted approximately 84 million unique TCR beta chains across the 700 or so repertoires, and some 11 million of these chains were shared by at least two donors. Raw reads were error-corrected and collapsed into unique sequences with a nearest-neighbor algorithm that merged closely related sequences to remove PCR and sequencing errors. To assign V, D and J gene segments, CDR3 sequences were aligned to IMGT reference sequences. Each retained sequence needed at least a six-nucleotide match to both a V gene segment and a J gene segment. A rearrangement was called productive if the CDR3 had no stop codons and remained in frame with V and J, and every other rearrangement was called non-productive. CDR3 was defined according to IMGT convention as the region running from the second conserved V-encoded cysteine to the conserved J-encoded phenylalanine. In an earlier analysis of around 600 of the donors, sequences lacking an unambiguous match to a single V gene segment were excluded. In an earlier analysis of a few hundred of the donors, V segments were called functional above 56.7% productive rearrangements and were called segregating when the between-donor standard deviation exceeded 5%. A statistical classification framework was built for diagnosing cytomegalovirus status from the catalog of TCR beta chain sequences. In a later analysis, V and J genes were assigned by comparing TCR nucleotide sequences against IMGT/GENE-DB human TR gene sequences. A later analysis assigned CDR3 sequences and most-parsimonious VDJ recombination scenarios with the TCRdist pipeline. In a later analysis, every TCR beta chain was defined by the combination of its CDR3 amino acid sequence and its V-gene family, and reads without a unique V-gene family were dropped. A later analysis removed 592 highly shared, low-generation-probability nucleotide sequences to deal with suspected cross-contamination and a sequencing artifact. For each public chain, a later analysis derived a clonal expansion index from normalized ranks of inferred template counts within each repertoire. A later analysis computed generation probabilities with a VDJ recombination model fitted to out-of-frame rearrangements, and checked the results against IGoR. A later analysis scored TCR-TCR, TCR-HLA and TCR-CMV co-occurrence with hypergeometric tests, applying a repertoire-size bias correction to TCR pairs. To estimate false discovery rates, a later analysis permuted the HLA or CMV assignments 20 times. In a later analysis, co-occurring TCRs were grouped with DBSCAN, and TCRdist sequence similarity was added when clustering was performed within HLA-allele-positive subsets. Co-occurrence clustering excluded repertoires with fewer than 30,000 or more than 120,000 public chains, plus five with anomalous nucleotide sharing. TCRdb provides this immuneACCESS table in a form limited to in-frame rearrangements. Some clones are lacking; in checked studies, under half of them reflect an unresolved V gene, and why the rest are absent is not known. V, J and clone size derive from that table, while D and trimming were established from the DNA sequence. This sample comprises 90,000 to 100,000 clones, roughly two thirds of them detected only once. The ten largest clones represent about 2.5% of the sample.

Overall study outcomes, separate from this receptor: An association between a missense DCLRE1C variant and V-gene and J-gene trimming of TCR beta chains was found in a later genetic analysis and replicated in an independent cohort. This cohort had only TCR beta chains sequenced, and the lack of alpha or paired-chain data limited which features could be detected. In the study, approximately 160 TCR beta chains were listed as associated with cytomegalovirus. The sequencing pipeline was judged likely to have produced a cluster of highly shared sequence variants as a technical artifact. The authors suggested that the approach could potentially be generalized to other disease states and immunological phenotypes. CMV serostatus was the only immune exposure information available for the cohort. HLA typing was unavailable for some donors at each locus, so association tests used only the typed subset. The classifier was reported to diagnose cytomegalovirus status with high specificity and sensitivity in both the original and validation cohorts. A later analysis found that HLA-associated TCR beta chains were more clonally expanded and had lower generation probabilities than equally common non-associated chains. A further reported finding was that TCR beta sequences accurately predicted the HLA-A and HLA-B alleles for most subjects in the first cohort. At a false discovery rate of 0.05, a later analysis linked some 18,000 TCR beta sequences to specific HLA alleles. A later genetic analysis reported fewer N-insertions in productive TCRs among donors in an Asian-associated ancestry cluster than the roughly 700-donor mean. Roughly 15 rarely observed V segments, including chromosome 9 orphons, were excluded from the earlier analysis of 550 to 700 of the donors because counts were too low. A later analysis reported that several top co-occurrence clusters appeared linked to parvovirus B19, influenza, CMV and Epstein-Barr virus. In vitro tests confirmed that a few of the cytomegalovirus-associated TCR beta chains recognize cytomegalovirus antigens. In an earlier analysis of approximately 590 of the donors, most TCR beta V segments were observed in productive rearrangements about 87% or about 30% of the time, broadly matching IMGT annotations. In a later analysis, most CMV-associated TCR beta chains were found to appear HLA-restricted, with HLA associations seemingly driven largely by CMV exposure. Some IMGT-functional V segments, including TRBV6-2 and TRBV6-3, could not be distinguished by the 87-base-pair reads and were therefore excluded. The presence/absence analyses assumed that sequencing depth was roughly uniform across donors, and that assumption may not be true. Most TCR sequences were seen in very few donors, while some public TCRs were found in many individuals. Linkage disequilibrium might explain the correlated functional status among segregating V segments, but an unknown experimental factor could not be excluded. Assigning TCR associations to individual alleles was difficult when HLA alleles, especially DR and DQ, strongly co-occurred. In a later analysis, the rate of TCR association differed among HLA loci, with DRB1 alleles having the most associated TCRs and HLA-C alleles having the fewest.

Sequences were obtained from PBMCs. The sequence joins TRBV29-1 to TRBJ1-2, and TRBD1 matches 9 of the central bases. This clonotype originated in a man aged 50 to 60 in good health and CMV-seronegative. The CDR3 here reads CSVDVGQGTNYGYTF. The DNA reads TGCAGCGTTGATGTGGGACAGGGTACCAACTATGGCTACACCTTC.